Following are 2 T cell receptor beta chains from one sample sequenced in a study of T cell repertoires in cytomegalovirus infection. TCRdb reanalysed the reads using MiXCR and keeps one entry per CDR3 protein. The data contain approximately 750,000 distinct CDR3 sequences, roughly 36% of them singletons. Material: PBMCs. The source of these receptors is a human donor in good health (CMV status not recorded). Some clones in this sample may be carry-over from other donors' samples.

The chain couples TRBV6-6 to TRBJ1-6; TRBD1 might be the D (6 bases). V was clipped by 7 bases and J by 8 bases, with 18 bases between them. Germline CDR1 and CDR2: MNHNY and SVGAGI (reference sequence). The CDR3 sequence is 15 residues long. The CDR3 nucleotides are TGTGCCAGCAAAACGGACAGCGGTCTGCATTCACCCCTCCACTTT. Protein: CASKTDSGLHSPLHF.

This clonotype was detected a few times. The chain recombines TRBV7-9 with TRBJ1-3; 10 nucleotides agree with TRBD1. The germline V gene encodes CDR1 SEHNR and CDR2 FQNEAQ (reference sequence). V lost 5 bases, J lost 8 bases, and 6 bases stayed unmatched. CDR3 size: 14 residues. The CDR3 sequence: CASSLTGGDDTIYF. CDR3 DNA sequence: TGTGCCAGCAGCCTGACAGGGGGCGACGACACCATATATTTT.